The sequence of this T cell receptor beta chain was determined in a study of early T cells in non-severe SARS-CoV-2 infection. Study-level information: Sequencing of bulk RNA from unsorted whole blood was done, without chain pairing. Findings of the study overall: Matching with VDJdb favored anti-spike CD8 responses (missing private and CD4 specificities).

Note on this clonotype: Its antigen is not identified.

The TCR library protocol attached unique molecular identifiers to the individual cDNA molecules. One entry per CDR3 protein, called by TCRdb with MiXCR from the 5' RACE reads. The sample consists of approximately 88,000 distinct CDR3 sequences, roughly 13% of them appearing once. The sequence was obtained from an adult who was a healthcare worker with PCR-confirmed SARS-CoV-2 infection or an uninfected control (not recorded which). Source material: whole blood.

The CDR3 spells CASSPRDRGLNQPQHF. CDR3 DNA: TGTGCCAGCAGCCCCCGCGACAGGGGCCTCAATCAGCCCCAGCATTTT. V usage is TRBV3-1 and J usage is TRBJ1-5, with 8 bases that match TRBD1. This CDR3 is built from 16 residues. Per germline, CDR1 LGHDT and CDR2 YNNKEL (reference sequence). V lost 4 bases and J lost 3; bases outside the gene matches: 8.